These 26 T cell receptor beta chains were all obtained from the same sample, sequenced in a study of blood T cell repertoires in COVID-19. TCRdb's table, derived via immunoSEQ multiplex PCR, lists solely in-frame clones and lacks some. The sample gives more than 150,000 clones, over 75% of which show up once; more than 25% is in the top ten. Sequenced: peripheral blood. Every receptor here comes from a woman in her 70s with acute or convalescent COVID-19.

J is TRBJ1-4 and V is TRBV19; TRBD1 is a possible D gene (5 bases). The CDR3 is made up of 15 amino acids. The V end lost 5 bases, the J end lost 3 bases, and 13 bases lay between the germline ends. Germline lookup yields CDR1 LNHDA and CDR2 SQIVND (reference sequence). This CDR3 reads CASSVTGLANEKLFF. The CDR3 DNA follows: TGTGCCAGTAGTGTCACGGGACTGGCTAATGAAAAACTGTTTTTT.

CDR3 protein: CASARPGTNEKLFF. As DNA, the CDR3 is TGTGCCAGCGCCCGTCCGGGAACAAATGAAAAACTGTTTTTT. The V and J genes are TRBV11-1 and TRBJ1-4; the D is unclear. Trimming left V 8 bases short and J 5 bases short, with 15 bases between. CDR1 and CDR2 (germline): SGHAT, FQDESV (reference sequence). The CDR3 spans 14 residues.

J is TRBJ1-4 and V is TRBV5-5; D might be TRBD1 (5 bases). Trimming removed 4 bases at V and 4 bases at J, with 17 bases between. The CDR3 loop spans 16 amino acids. Germline V gene data show CDR1 as SGHKS and CDR2 as YYEKEE (reference sequence). The CDR3 nucleotides are TGTGCCAGCAGCGTCAACCCAGGGCCCCTTAATGAAAAACTGTTTTTT. It yields the protein CASSVNPGPLNEKLFF.

This chain connects TRBV30 to TRBJ2-1; TRBD2 is a possible D gene (5 bases). CDR3 size: 14 residues. The germline gives CDR1 GTSNPN, CDR2 SVGIG (reference sequence). V lost 6 bases and J lost 3, with 15 bases in between. The CDR3 loop reads CACRTGSNYNEQFF. Written as DNA, the CDR3 is TGTGCCTGTCGGACTGGCTCTAACTACAATGAGCAGTTCTTC.

This clone was detected a few times. The chain uses TRBV7-9 and TRBJ1-6; maybe TRBD1 (5 bases). V was clipped by 8 bases and J by 0 bases, with 8 bases between them. The length of the CDR3 is 14 residues. Germline V lookup: CDR1 SEHNR, CDR2 FQNEAQ (reference sequence). CDR3 bases: TGTGCCAGCCAGGGTAGCTCCTATAATTCACCCCTCCACTTT. Encoded protein: CASQGSSYNSPLHF.

This clone was found once. This sequence joins TRBV7-9 and TRBJ1-4, with D hard to call. V was shortened by 1 base and J by 6 bases, with 12 bases between the two germline ends. CDR1 is SEHNR, CDR2 FQNEAQ, per germline (reference sequence). The CDR3 sequence is 15 residues long. The CDR3 sequence is CASSLDGGRDEKLFF. The CDR3 DNA is TGTGCCAGCAGCTTAGATGGAGGGCGCGATGAAAAACTGTTTTTT. Based on the CDR3 plus reference TRBV7-9 and TRBJ1-4, the full variable domain is DTGVSQNPRHKITKRGQNVTFRCDPISEHNRLYWYRQTLGQGPEFLTYFQNEAQLEKSRLLSDRFSAERPKGSFSTLEIQRTEQGDSAMYLCASSLDGGRDEKLFFGSGTQLSVL.

The chain couples TRBV7-9 to TRBJ1-6, with D possibly TRBD1 on 6 matching bases. The CDR3 spans 16 residues. V gave up 4 bases and J gave up 2 bases, with 12 bases separating them. From germline, CDR1 is SEHNR and CDR2 FQNEAQ (reference sequence). As DNA, the CDR3 is TGTGCCAGCAGCTCGTACAGGGACCCCTATAATTCACCCCTCCACTTT. This sequence encodes CASSSYRDPYNSPLHF.

V usage is TRBV5-5 and J usage is TRBJ2-7; 7 bases match TRBD1. The CDR3 runs to 15 residues. V dropped 3 bases and J dropped 4; count of bases not matched to a gene: 10. CDR1 SGHKS and CDR2 YYEKEE come from the germline V gene (reference sequence). In nucleotides, the CDR3 is TGTGCCAGCAGCTCAGGGGGTTTTGATGTTTACGAGCAGTACTTC. The encoded protein is CASSSGGFDVYEQYF.

The V gene is TRBV5-6, the J gene TRBJ2-2; 10 nucleotides agree with TRBD2. Trimming took 0 bases from V and 2 from J; bases not matched to a gene: 7. The germline V gene encodes CDR1 SGHDT and CDR2 YYEEEE. This CDR3 comprises 18 residues. The chain's CDR3 is CASSLGALAGPNTGELFF. The CDR3, as DNA: TGTGCCAGCAGCTTGGGGGCACTAGCGGGACCTAACACCGGGGAGCTGTTTTTT.

The V call is TRBV7-9, the J call TRBJ2-5, with 12 nucleotides matching TRBD2. Unmatched junction bases numbered 3, after V lost 3 bases and J lost 4 bases. The germline gives CDR1 SEHNR, CDR2 FQNEAQ (reference sequence). This CDR3 is built from 15 residues. CDR3: CASSFRLAGVETQYF. The CDR3 region has the DNA TGTGCCAGCAGCTTTCGACTAGCGGGAGTAGAGACCCAGTACTTC. The variable domain in full, with the rest retrieved from reference TRBV7-9 and TRBJ2-5, is DTGVSQNPRHKITKRGQNVTFRCDPISEHNRLYWYRQTLGQGPEFLTYFQNEAQLEKSRLLSDRFSAERPKGSFSTLEIQRTEQGDSAMYLCASSFRLAGVETQYFGPGTRLLVL.

The chain links TRBV13 to TRBJ2-3, with 8 bases that match TRBD2. Germline trimming cut 5 bases from V and 3 bases from J; bases unmatched to any gene: 4. This CDR3 is built from 14 residues. Germline-derived CDR1 and CDR2 are PRHDT and FYEKMQ (reference sequence). The CDR3 region is CASSPGGMTDTQYF. The CDR3 nucleotides are TGTGCCAGCAGCCCGGGAGGGATGACAGATACGCAGTATTTT.

The chain uses TRBV18 and TRBJ2-7, with TRBD1 as a possible D gene (6 bases). This CDR3 has 14 residues. The V gene lost 2 bases and the J gene lost 3 bases, with 11 bases spanning the gap. CDR1 is KGHSH, CDR2 LQKENI, per germline. The CDR3 loop reads CASSPAARGYEQYF. The CDR3 DNA reads TGTGCCAGCTCACCAGCGGCCAGGGGCTACGAGCAGTACTTC.

The chain combines TRBV6-6 with TRBJ1-5; D is ambiguous. The germline V gene has CDR1 MNHNY and CDR2 SVGAGI (reference sequence). The CDR3 extends over 13 amino acids. With 8 bases removed from V and 1 base from J, the gap between germline ends came to 9 bases. The CDR3 coding sequence is TGTGCCAGCGGAGGTTGGAGCAATCAGCCCCAGCATTTT. It specifies CASGGWSNQPQHF.

The gene calls are TRBV2 and TRBJ2-1; 11 bases fit TRBD2. V was pared by 6 bases and J by 5 bases, with 6 bases of the junction left unmatched. Germline CDR1 and CDR2: SNHLY and FYNNEI. The CDR3 loop spans 15 amino acids. The CDR3 loop reads CASRAGTSGNNEQFF. The CDR3 region has the DNA TGTGCCAGCAGGGCCGGGACTAGCGGAAACAATGAGCAGTTCTTC.

This clone turned up a few times. V is TRBV7-2 and J is TRBJ2-5; 10 positions agree with TRBD2. Losses at the gene ends were 1 base for V and 5 bases for J; bases not matched to a gene: 4. Germline V gene data show CDR1 as SGHTA and CDR2 as FQGNSA. The CDR3 loop spans 15 amino acids. CDR3 loop: CASSLDSGRMETQYF. The CDR3 DNA sequence: TGTGCCAGCAGCTTAGATAGCGGGAGGATGGAGACCCAGTACTTC.

The chain couples TRBV29-1 to TRBJ2-7; TRBD2 might be the D (6 bases). CDR3 size: 14 residues. The germline V gene encodes CDR1 SQVTM and CDR2 ANQGSEA. The V end lost 7 bases, the J end lost 0 bases, and 16 bases lay between the germline ends. CDR3 amino acids: CSGPGLLSSYEQYF. The CDR3 nucleotides read TGCAGCGGGCCGGGACTCCTGAGCTCCTACGAGCAGTACTTC.

The rearrangement uses TRBV2 and TRBJ2-7, with a weak D call TRBD1 (5 bases). CDR3 size: 13 residues. The germline V and J ends were trimmed by 6 bases and 2 bases, with 11 bases remaining between them. Germline CDR1 and CDR2: SNHLY and FYNNEI. The CDR3 is CASRGAGPYEQYF. DNA of the CDR3: TGTGCCAGCAGGGGCGCAGGGCCCTACGAGCAGTACTTC.

The chain combines TRBV18 with TRBJ1-1, with D perhaps matching TRBD1 (6 bases). Trimming pared 5 bases from V and 0 bases from J, leaving 13 bases between. The CDR3 sequence is 15 residues long. CDR1 is KGHSH and CDR2 is LQKENI in the germline V gene. CDR3 bases: TGTGCCAGCTCAGAACAGGGCACCTTGAACACTGAAGCTTTCTTT. It translates to CASSEQGTLNTEAFF.

The chain carries TRBV19 and TRBJ2-1; 11 nucleotides line up with TRBD2. Trimming removed 8 bases from V and 3 bases from J; junction bases left unmatched: 6. The CDR3 runs 15 residues. Germline CDR1 LNHDA, CDR2 SQIVND (reference sequence). The CDR3 region has the DNA TGTGCCAGTGCCTCTAGCGGGGGGTTCTACAATGAGCAGTTCTTC. Translated, it gives CASASSGGFYNEQFF.

The genes are TRBV7-2 and TRBJ2-1; a possible D gene is TRBD2 (6 bases). The germline V and J ends were trimmed by 5 bases and 4 bases, with 15 bases remaining between them. The CDR3 is made up of 15 amino acids. Germline-derived CDR1 and CDR2 are SGHTA and FQGNSA. The CDR3 reads CASSLLAEAYNEQFF. The CDR3 DNA follows: TGTGCCAGCAGCCTTTTAGCGGAAGCTTACAATGAGCAGTTCTTC. The variable domain in full, with the rest retrieved from reference TRBV7-2 and TRBJ2-1, is GAGVSQSPSNKVTEKGKDVELRCDPISGHTALYWYRQSLGQGLEFLIYFQGNSAPDKSGLPSDRFSAERTGGSVSTLTIQRTQQEDSAVYLCASSLLAEAYNEQFFGPGTRLTVL.

This clone was counted a single time. V is TRBV6-5 and J is TRBJ1-1; 7 bases are a match to TRBD1. V gave up 6 bases and J gave up 0 bases; unmatched junction bases: 7. This CDR3 is 15 amino acids long. Germline V gene data show CDR1 as MNHEY and CDR2 as SVGAGI. The CDR3 sequence is CASRRQGRMNTEAFF. DNA for the CDR3: TGTGCCAGCAGGCGACAGGGCCGCATGAACACTGAAGCTTTCTTT.

The chain links TRBV5-6 to TRBJ2-1; D not resolved. Germline lookup yields CDR1 SGHDT and CDR2 YYEEEE. The V end was cut by 6 bases, the J end by 7 bases, with 5 bases between. This CDR3 has 10 amino acids. This CDR3 is CASIVNEQFF. The DNA of the CDR3 is TGTGCCAGCATCGTGAATGAGCAGTTCTTC.

The rearrangement uses TRBV5-4 and TRBJ1-6; the match to TRBD1 covers 8 bases. The CDR3 has 16 amino acids. V shed 1 base, J shed 7 bases, and the junction held 7 bases outside the gene matches. Germline lookup yields CDR1 SGHNT and CDR2 YYREEE (reference sequence). Here the CDR3 DNA reads TGTGCCAGCAGCTTGCCAGGGGGCACCGTAAATTCACCCCTCCACTTT. It codes for CASSLPGGTVNSPLHF.

This clone has a handful of counts. This chain links TRBV7-3 with TRBJ1-5, with no clear D. V was pared by 8 bases and J by 0 bases, with 8 bases between. The CDR3 consists of 13 residues. CDR1 SGHTA and CDR2 FQGTGA come from the germline V gene. The CDR3 sequence: CASAVSSNQPQHF. Written as DNA, the CDR3 is TGTGCCAGCGCGGTCAGTAGCAATCAGCCCCAGCATTTT.

The V and J genes are TRBV9 and TRBJ1-4, with a weak D call TRBD1 (6 bases). CDR1 and CDR2 from the germline V gene are SGDLS and YYNGEE. V was clipped by 3 bases and J by 7 bases, with 10 bases between them. This CDR3 has 13 residues. The CDR3 reads CASSGQGIEKLFF. CDR3 DNA sequence: TGTGCCAGCAGCGGCCAGGGGATTGAAAAACTGTTTTTT.

This rearrangement joins TRBV2 to TRBJ1-2; D is unresolved. Germline loops: CDR1 SNHLY, CDR2 FYNNEI. V was trimmed by 4 bases and J by 6 bases, leaving 12 bases between them. CDR3 length equals 13 residues. CDR3: CASSGVALDGYTF. CDR3 DNA sequence: TGTGCCAGCAGTGGAGTCGCTCTCGATGGCTACACCTTC.